The source of this TCR beta chain is a study of blood T cell repertoires in COVID-19. Looking at the study overall: There were acute and convalescent COVID-19 samples, and they came from the United States, Italy and Spain. The cDNA or gDNA used as material had been derived from T cells, B-cell-depleted T cells, or PBMCs.

Between the trimmed V and J ends, which lost 0 bases and 5 bases, there was a span of 8 bases. The CDR3 spans 13 residues. Germline V gene sequence: CDR1 SGHDT, CDR2 YYEEEE. Under the authors' procedure: For nucleated cells, counts were estimated from reference gene primer amplification. Assay: immunoSEQ multiplex PCR; the TCRdb copy retains only in-frame clones and omits some. That table is the source of V, J and clone size, and D and trimming were worked out from the DNA. The table lists roughly 46,000 clones, 70% to 85% of them singletons. The sequenced material came from peripheral blood. The gene calls are TRBV5-6 and TRBJ2-5; a weak D match, TRBD2 (6 bases). The sequence was collected from a man between 60 and 75 years old with acute or convalescent COVID-19. The DNA for the CDR3 is TGTGCCAGCAGCTTGGAGGAGGGGGAGACCCAGTACTTC. This translates into CASSLEEGETQYF.